This TCR beta chain was sequenced during a study of CXCR3-negative and CXCR3-positive naive CD8 T cells. All TRB cDNA libraries came from 5' RACE performed with UMI labels. One entry per CDR3 protein, without DNA, is what TCRdb gives after re-calling the 5' RACE reads. In all, the sample yields roughly 120,000 distinct CDR3 sequences. Note on this clonotype: Its antigen is still unknown.

The CDR3 loop spans 17 amino acids. Study outcomes and limitations: CXCR3-negative naive cells had less hydrophobic TRB CDR3s than did CXCR3-positive naive cells.

This clonotype was sampled from a human donor in good health. Some clones in this sample may be carry-over from other donors' samples. The rearrangement joins TRBV23-1 to TRBJ2-2; the TCRdb call, TRBD1, lacks DNA for checking. TRBV23-1 is filed as an ORF, its function uncertain. Input material: naive CXCR3+ CD8+ T cells from blood. Indicated subset: CD45RO-CCR7+CD27+CD95- naive CD8+ T cells expressing CXCR3 (TNR3+). The CDR3 spells CASSRLGERGLAGELFF.